This T cell receptor beta chain was observed in a study of CD8 T cells in Susac syndrome. With random hexamers, roughly 0.45 to 1 ug RNA was reverse transcribed. TCRdb itself ran the immunoSEQ multiplex PCR reads through MiXCR, one entry per CDR3 protein. The sample yields around 80,000 distinct CDR3 sequences, about 95% seen once. The CDR3 is 15 residues long. Germline assignment: CDR1 LNHNV and CDR2 YYDKDF (reference sequence). Trimming took 1 base from V and 7 from J; bases not matched to a gene: 6. Sequenced sample: CD8+ T cells from PBMCs. This TCR was sampled from a human donor with Susac syndrome. The rearrangement joins TRBV15 to TRBJ1-5; TRBD1 agrees at 8 bases. CDR3 in amino acids: CATSRGQGREQPQHF. Here the CDR3 DNA reads TGTGCCACCAGCAGAGGACAGGGGCGAGAACAGCCCCAGCATTTT.